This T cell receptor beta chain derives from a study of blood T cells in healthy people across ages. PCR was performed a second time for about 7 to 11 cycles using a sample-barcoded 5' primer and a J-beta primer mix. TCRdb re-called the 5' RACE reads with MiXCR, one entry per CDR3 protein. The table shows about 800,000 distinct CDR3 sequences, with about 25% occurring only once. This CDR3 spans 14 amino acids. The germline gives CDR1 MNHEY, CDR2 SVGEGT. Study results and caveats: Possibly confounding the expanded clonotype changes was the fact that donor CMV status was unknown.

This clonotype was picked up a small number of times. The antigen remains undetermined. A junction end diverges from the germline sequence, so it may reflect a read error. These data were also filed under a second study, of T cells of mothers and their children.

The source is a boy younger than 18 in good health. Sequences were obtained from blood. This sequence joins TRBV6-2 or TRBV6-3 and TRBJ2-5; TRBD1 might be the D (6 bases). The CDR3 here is CASSTRTDQEAQYF. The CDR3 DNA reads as TGTGCCAGCAGTACCCGGACAGACCAAGAGGCCCAGTACTTC.